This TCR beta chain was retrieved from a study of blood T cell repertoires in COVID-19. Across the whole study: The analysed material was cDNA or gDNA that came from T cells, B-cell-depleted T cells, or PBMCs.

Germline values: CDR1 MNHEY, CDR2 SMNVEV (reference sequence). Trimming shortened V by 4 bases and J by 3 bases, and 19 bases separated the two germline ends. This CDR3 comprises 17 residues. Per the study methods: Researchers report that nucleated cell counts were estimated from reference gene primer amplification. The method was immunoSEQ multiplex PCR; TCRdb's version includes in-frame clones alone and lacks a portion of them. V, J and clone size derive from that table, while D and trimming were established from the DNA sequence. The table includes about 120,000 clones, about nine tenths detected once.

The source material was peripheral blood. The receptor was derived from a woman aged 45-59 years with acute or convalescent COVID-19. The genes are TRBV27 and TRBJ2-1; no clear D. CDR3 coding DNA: TGTGCCAGCAGTTCCTACTCAAATCAACCGTACTACAATGAGCAGTTCTTC. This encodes CASSSYSNQPYYNEQFF.